This T cell receptor (beta chain) appears in the sequencing data of a study of OX40 agonist ivuxolimab in advanced cancers. V was cut by 10 bases and J by 1 base, with 22 bases left in between. Per the germline V gene, CDR1 is SNHLY and CDR2 is FYNNEI. The CDR3 sequence is 17 residues long. Only in-frame clones appear in the TCRdb table, and some are missing; sequencing was by immunoSEQ multiplex PCR. Of some 78,000 clones in the sample, more than 75% were seen once. The TCR was taken from an adult with an advanced solid tumor such as melanoma, head and neck, liver or kidney cancer. The sample here was CD4+ or CD8+ T cells sorted from blood, taken in a trial of the OX40 agonist ivuxolimab. This chain connects TRBV2 to TRBJ2-2; weak D call: TRBD1 (6 bases). The CDR3 loop reads CATNRGGQQMNTGELFF. The CDR3 DNA sequence: TGTGCCACCAATAGAGGGGGACAACAAATGAACACCGGGGAGCTGTTTTTT.